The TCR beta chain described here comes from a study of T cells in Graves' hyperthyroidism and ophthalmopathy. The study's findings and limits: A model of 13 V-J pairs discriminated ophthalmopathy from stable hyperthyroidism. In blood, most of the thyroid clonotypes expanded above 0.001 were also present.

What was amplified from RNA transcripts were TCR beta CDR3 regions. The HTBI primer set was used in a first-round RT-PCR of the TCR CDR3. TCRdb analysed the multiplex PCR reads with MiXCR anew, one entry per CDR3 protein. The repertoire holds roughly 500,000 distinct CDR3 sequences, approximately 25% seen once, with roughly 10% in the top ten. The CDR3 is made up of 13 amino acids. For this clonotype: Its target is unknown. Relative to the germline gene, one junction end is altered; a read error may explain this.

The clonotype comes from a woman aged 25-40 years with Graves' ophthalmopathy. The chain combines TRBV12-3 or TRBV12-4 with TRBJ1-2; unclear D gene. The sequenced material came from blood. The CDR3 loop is CASGLPSTSGYTF. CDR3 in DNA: TGTGCCAGCGGTTTACCCTCGACAAGCGGCTACACCTTC.